The present T cell receptor (beta chain) was sequenced within a study of CD8 T cells in Susac syndrome. General study findings and limits: The study recognized that its TCR sequencing and HLA analysis covered a relatively small number of individuals.

With random hexamers, reverse transcription was performed on about 0.5 to 1 ug of RNA. An immunoSEQ multiplex PCR generated amplified TCR beta CDR3 products spanning 54 Vbeta and 13 Jbeta. Each CDR3 protein gets one entry after TCRdb re-called the immunoSEQ multiplex PCR reads with MiXCR. This sample has some 100,000 distinct CDR3 sequences, with around 97% found just once. Concerning this clonotype itself: What it binds is unknown.

Sequencing targeted TCR beta in blood CD8+ and CD4+ T cells. TEMRA cells were FACS-enriched, and CD8+ and CD4+ T cells were isolated negatively. Per the germline V gene, CDR1 is MNHEY and CDR2 is SMNVEV (reference sequence). This CDR3 has 17 amino acids. Trimming stripped 6 bases from V and 5 bases from J, with 25 bases between. Sequencing was performed on CD4+ T cells from PBMCs. The TCR was taken from a human donor in good health. V usage is TRBV27 and J usage is TRBJ2-5, with a tentative D call TRBD1 (7 bases). The CDR3 here is CASSRIFGRQGSETQYF. CDR3 bases: TGTGCCAGCAGCCGCATATTCGGGAGACAGGGTAGCGAGACCCAGTACTTC.